A single sample gave rise to the 14 T cell receptor beta chains below, sequenced in a study of blood T cells in healthy people across ages. Alongside a J-beta primer mix, a sample-barcoded 5' primer served in a second PCR lasting about 7 to 12 cycles. TCRdb re-called the 5' RACE reads through MiXCR, storing one row per CDR3 protein. The table includes roughly 1.6 million distinct CDR3 sequences, 30% to 40% detected once. The sample consisted of blood. These receptors were taken from a woman aged 25 to 39 in good health.

The chain uses TRBV12-3 or TRBV12-4 and TRBJ2-3; 8 nucleotides match TRBD2. Trimming took 4 bases from V and 2 from J; bases not matched to a gene: 8. The CDR3 runs 16 residues. In DNA form, the CDR3 reads TGTGCCAGCAGTTGGTCTACTAGCGGACTCACAGATACGCAGTATTTT. It translates to CASSWSTSGLTDTQYF.

The rearrangement uses TRBV18 and TRBJ1-1; tentative D call: TRBD1 (6 bases). The CDR3 has 16 amino acids. Trimming stripped 5 bases from V and 2 bases from J, with 18 bases between. Germline loops: CDR1 KGHSH, CDR2 LQKENI. CDR3 bases: TGTGCCAGCTCAACCTTTACGGGGGGGGCAAACACTGAAGCTTTCTTT. It specifies CASSTFTGGANTEAFF.

This chain links TRBV20-1 with TRBJ2-6; D is unresolved. The germline V gene encodes CDR1 DFQATT and CDR2 SNEGSKA (reference sequence). The CDR3 has 12 residues. With 5 bases removed from V and 2 bases from J, the gap between germline ends came to 4 bases. The CDR3 sequence is CSAPTGANVLTF. In DNA form, the CDR3 reads TGCAGTGCTCCGACTGGGGCCAACGTCCTGACTTTC.

This clonotype was observed a few times. The chain is built from TRBV29-1 and TRBJ2-5; the match to TRBD2 covers 7 bases. V was pared by 6 bases and J by 5 bases, with 12 bases of the junction left unmatched. The germline V gene has CDR1 SQVTM and CDR2 ANQGSEA. The CDR3 runs 14 residues. The CDR3 sequence: CSVARGASGETQYF. CDR3 coding DNA: TGCAGCGTGGCCCGAGGCGCTAGCGGCGAGACCCAGTACTTC.

The gene calls are TRBV2 and TRBJ2-7; TRBD1 matches 9 bases. Trimming removed 9 bases from V and 3 bases from J; junction bases left unmatched: 6. The CDR3 sequence is 13 residues long. Per germline, CDR1 SNHLY and CDR2 FYNNEI. The CDR3 coding sequence is TGTGCCAGGGGAAAGACAGGGGGCTACGAGCAGTACTTC. Its translation is CARGKTGGYEQYF.

This rearrangement joins TRBV3-1 to TRBJ2-7; 9 nucleotides line up with TRBD2. Germline V gene lookup returns CDR1 LGHDT and CDR2 YNNKEL (reference sequence). The CDR3 is made up of 14 amino acids. Trimming at V came to 2 bases and at J to 6 bases, leaving 5 bases not matched to a gene. CDR3 nucleotides: TGTGCCAGCAGCCAATCCGGGACTAGCCGCGAGCAGTACTTC. Protein product: CASSQSGTSREQYF.

This clonotype appeared a few times. The chain combines TRBV5-1 with TRBJ2-1; D is uncertain. Deletions cut 1 base from V and 0 bases from J, with 14 bases between. The CDR3 has 17 amino acids. Looked up from germline, CDR1 is SGHRS and CDR2 is YFSETQ. CDR3 DNA sequence: TGCGCCAGCAGCTTGCACTGGAGCCCCAGCTCCTACAATGAGCAGTTCTTC. It is translated as CASSLHWSPSSYNEQFF.

About this clonotype itself: This may come from a read error, since a much larger clone is one base off. The rearrangement joins TRBV29-1 to TRBJ2-1; the D call may be TRBD1 or TRBD2 (5 bases each). This CDR3 has 14 amino acids. Trimming cost V 1 base and J 8 bases, with 15 bases left between them. CDR1 is SQVTM and CDR2 is ANQGSEA in the germline V gene. CDR3 residues: CSVEAGALYDEQFF. The CDR3 DNA is TGCAGCGTTGAAGCCGGGGCTCTTTACGATGAGCAGTTCTTC.

The V gene is TRBV4-1, the J gene TRBJ1-1; D ambiguous. The CDR3 runs to 14 residues. Trimming cost V 1 base and J 5 bases, with 11 bases left between them. CDR1 and CDR2 (germline): MGHRA, YSYEKL. DNA of the CDR3: TGCGCCAGCAGCCAAGGAGTAGTTACAACTGAAGCTTTCTTT. This sequence encodes CASSQGVVTTEAFF.

The J gene is TRBJ2-2, the V gene TRBV9; 8 bases match TRBD2. Germline loops: CDR1 SGDLS, CDR2 YYNGEE. This CDR3 has 17 residues. The J segment lost 2 bases and the V segment lost 3 bases, leaving 9 bases of the junction unmatched. The CDR3 bases are TGTGCCAGCAGCGCCCGAGCGGGGGCGATAAACACCGGGGAGCTGTTTTTT. Translated: CASSARAGAINTGELFF.

In its sample, this clonotype was seen a few times. The chain has TRBV29-1 and TRBJ2-5, with 9 bases matching TRBD1. Germline loops: CDR1 SQVTM, CDR2 ANQGSEA. V lost 4 bases and J lost 5; bases outside the gene matches: 17. The CDR3 is made up of 17 amino acids. The DNA of the CDR3 is TGCAGCGTTGCCGGACAGGGGCGGGGTGGCTATATCGAGACCCAGTACTTC. Translated: CSVAGQGRGGYIETQYF.

V and J are TRBV14 and TRBJ2-1; D is perhaps TRBD1 (6 bases). Germline lookup yields CDR1 SGHDN and CDR2 FVKESK. The CDR3 covers 15 residues. V was clipped by 4 bases and J by 0 bases, with 10 bases between them. CDR3 sequence (DNA): TGTGCCAGCAGCCCCCGACAGGTCTCCTACAATGAGCAGTTCTTC. As protein: CASSPRQVSYNEQFF.

The CDR3 coding sequence is TGTGCCAGCAGCCACTGGCGGGCAAGCTCCTACGAGCAGTACTTC. It codes for CASSHWRASSYEQYF. This rearrangement joins TRBV3-1 to TRBJ2-7, with D perhaps matching TRBD2 (5 bases). The CDR3 loop spans 15 amino acids. V lost 3 bases to trimming and J lost 0 bases, with 12 bases between them. From germline, CDR1 is LGHDT and CDR2 YNNKEL (reference sequence).

Note on this clonotype: A clone one base away is much larger, so this may be a read error. The rearrangement links TRBV10-3 to TRBJ2-1; D is unclear. V was shortened by 0 bases and J by 12 bases, with 6 bases between the two germline ends. The CDR3 length is 11 residues. CDR1 is ENHRY and CDR2 is SYGVKD in the germline V gene. CDR3 protein: CAISESLGQFF. The CDR3 DNA follows: TGTGCCATCAGTGAGTCGCTAGGGCAGTTCTTC.